The present T cell receptor beta chain was sequenced within a study of T cells in Graves' hyperthyroidism and ophthalmopathy. Findings and caveats of the study: The model's output predicted ophthalmopathy at a median of around 7 months prior to onset.

The TCR beta CDR3 regions underwent amplification using RNA transcripts as the source. HTBI primers drove first-round RT-PCR of the TCR CDR3. Via MiXCR, TCRdb re-called the multiplex PCR reads, giving one row per CDR3 protein. Of around 350,000 distinct CDR3 sequences detected, about a sixth appear once; the ten largest clones hold around a third. This clonotype was observed a few times. Antigen unknown. Cells are PBMCs isolated from roughly 10 ml of fresh blood. Trimming removed 3 bases at V and 6 bases at J, with 24 bases between. This CDR3 comprises 17 residues. The germline V gene has CDR1 DFQATT and CDR2 SNEGSKA (reference sequence).

This sequence joins TRBV20-1 and TRBJ2-1; D call uncertain. The sample comprised blood. This sequence originates from a woman aged 25 to 39 with Graves' hyperthyroidism that later progressed to Graves' ophthalmopathy. CDR3 in DNA: TGCAGTGCTAGGCCTGAACTGGGCCGCCGGAGAAGCAATGAGCAGTTCTTC. Protein product: CSARPELGRRRSNEQFF.